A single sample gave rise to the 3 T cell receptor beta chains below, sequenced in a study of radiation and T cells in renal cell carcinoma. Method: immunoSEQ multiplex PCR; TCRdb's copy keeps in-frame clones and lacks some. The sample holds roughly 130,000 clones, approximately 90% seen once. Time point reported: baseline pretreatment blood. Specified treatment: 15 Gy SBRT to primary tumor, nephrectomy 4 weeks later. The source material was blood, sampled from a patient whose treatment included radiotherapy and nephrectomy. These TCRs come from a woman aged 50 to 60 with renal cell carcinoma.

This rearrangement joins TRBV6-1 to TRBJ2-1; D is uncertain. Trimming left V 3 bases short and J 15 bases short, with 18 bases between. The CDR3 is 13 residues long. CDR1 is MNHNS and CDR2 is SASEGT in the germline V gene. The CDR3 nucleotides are TGTGCCAGCAGTGAGGATCCTAACAGTCTTTGGTTCTTC. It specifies CASSEDPNSLWFF.

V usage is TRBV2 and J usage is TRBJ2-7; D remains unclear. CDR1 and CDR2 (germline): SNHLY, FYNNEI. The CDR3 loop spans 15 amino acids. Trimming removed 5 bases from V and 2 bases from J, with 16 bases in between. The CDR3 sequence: CASSYDSQAPYEQYF. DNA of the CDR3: TGTGCCAGCAGTTATGACTCCCAGGCTCCCTACGAGCAGTACTTC.

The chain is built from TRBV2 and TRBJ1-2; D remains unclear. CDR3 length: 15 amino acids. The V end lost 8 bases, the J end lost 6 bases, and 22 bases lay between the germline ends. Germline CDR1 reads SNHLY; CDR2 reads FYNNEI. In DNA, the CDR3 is TGTGCCAGCGTGGAGAGACAAGAGGAACCGGATGGCTACACCTTC. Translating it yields CASVERQEEPDGYTF.